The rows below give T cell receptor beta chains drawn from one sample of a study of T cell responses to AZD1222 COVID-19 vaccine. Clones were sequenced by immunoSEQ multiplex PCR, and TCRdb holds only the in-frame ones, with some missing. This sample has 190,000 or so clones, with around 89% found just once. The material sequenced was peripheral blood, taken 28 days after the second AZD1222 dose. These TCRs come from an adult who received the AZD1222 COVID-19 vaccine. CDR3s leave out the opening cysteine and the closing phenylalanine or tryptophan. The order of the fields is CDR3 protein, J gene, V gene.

CDR3aa: ASRGEGNEQF; j_gene: TRBJ2-1; v_gene: TRBV19
CDR3aa: ASSLNVSGNTIY; j_gene: TRBJ1-3; v_gene: TRBV28
CDR3aa: AWSVRTGFYEQY; j_gene: TRBJ2-7; v_gene: TRBV30
CDR3aa: ASSPPGRGPYEQY; j_gene: TRBJ2-7; v_gene: TRBV4-3
CDR3aa: ASSLFQGIFTDTQY; j_gene: TRBJ2-3; v_gene: TRBV5-1
CDR3aa: SVDPNTDTQY; j_gene: TRBJ2-3; v_gene: TRBV29-1
CDR3aa: ASSLPGQGTYEQY; j_gene: TRBJ2-7; v_gene: TRBV19
CDR3aa: ASRQGRAYEQY; j_gene: TRBJ2-7; v_gene: TRBV7-9
CDR3aa: ASPVGGEGEAF; j_gene: TRBJ1-1; v_gene: TRBV4-2
CDR3aa: ASSYRGHEQF; j_gene: TRBJ2-1; v_gene: TRBV2
CDR3aa: ASSPPGQGIYEQY; j_gene: TRBJ2-7; v_gene: TRBV28
CDR3aa: ASSVGPGDTQY; j_gene: TRBJ2-3; v_gene: TRBV9
CDR3aa: AIPDRATEAF; j_gene: TRBJ1-1; v_gene: TRBV10-1
CDR3aa: ASPREGVYEQY; j_gene: TRBJ2-7; v_gene: TRBV10-1
CDR3aa: ASSTRGQETQY; j_gene: TRBJ2-5; v_gene: TRBV7-2
CDR3aa: ASSVGAGYQETQY; j_gene: TRBJ2-5; v_gene: TRBV9
CDR3aa: ASSPQADTGDGQY; j_gene: TRBJ2-7; v_gene: TRBV18
CDR3aa: ASSSWGTASQETQY; j_gene: TRBJ2-5; v_gene: TRBV7-9
CDR3aa: ATSREGGNNEQF; j_gene: TRBJ2-1; v_gene: TRBV15
CDR3aa: ASSYGTGQTGYT; j_gene: TRBJ1-2; v_gene: TRBV28
CDR3aa: ASRLGSSGVMNTEAF; j_gene: TRBJ1-1; v_gene: TRBV7-2
CDR3aa: ASSLARRTGKGNTEAF; j_gene: TRBJ1-1; v_gene: TRBV7-8
CDR3aa: ASSLLTALGSPLH; j_gene: TRBJ1-6; v_gene: TRBV27
CDR3aa: ASSLQTGSGNTIY; j_gene: TRBJ1-3; v_gene: TRBV28
CDR3aa: ASSPDPYEQY; j_gene: TRBJ2-7; v_gene: TRBV18
CDR3aa: ASSLVNQGAIHGYT; j_gene: TRBJ1-2; v_gene: TRBV7-9
CDR3aa: ASSIVGNQPQH; j_gene: TRBJ1-5; v_gene: TRBV19
CDR3aa: SEIFRDRDEQF; j_gene: TRBJ2-1; v_gene: TRBV29-1
CDR3aa: AWSQPDNEQF; j_gene: TRBJ2-1; v_gene: TRBV30
CDR3aa: ATAGPGWTGNTIY; j_gene: TRBJ1-3; v_gene: TRBV19
CDR3aa: AWSGDRGLAKNIQY; j_gene: TRBJ2-4; v_gene: TRBV30
CDR3aa: AWSVPGVQSQPQH; j_gene: TRBJ1-5; v_gene: TRBV30
CDR3aa: ASSLGVGTQY; j_gene: TRBJ2-5; v_gene: TRBV6-5
CDR3aa: ASSLVISPNYGYT; j_gene: TRBJ1-2; v_gene: TRBV7-9
CDR3aa: ASRIGVSGGYT; j_gene: TRBJ1-2; v_gene: TRBV2
CDR3aa: ANPIDRGLVTEQY; j_gene: TRBJ2-7; v_gene: TRBV21-1
CDR3aa: ASSLWGEQY; j_gene: TRBJ2-7; v_gene: TRBV28
CDR3aa: AISDAGEDEQF; j_gene: TRBJ2-1; v_gene: TRBV10-3
CDR3aa: ASTGLAGGSSYNEQF; j_gene: TRBJ2-1; v_gene: TRBV27
CDR3aa: ASSQVRTPPGLVPETQY; j_gene: TRBJ2-5; v_gene: TRBV4-3
CDR3aa: ASSDSTSGSSEQY; j_gene: TRBJ2-7; v_gene: TRBV6-5
CDR3aa: ASSPLSGGSSYEQY; j_gene: TRBJ2-7; v_gene: TRBV7-6
CDR3aa: ASSELIRGSQPQH; j_gene: TRBJ1-5; v_gene: TRBV10-2
CDR3aa: ASSSQQGNTEAF; j_gene: TRBJ1-1; v_gene: TRBV7-9
CDR3aa: ASSDPGKAVSSYEQY; j_gene: TRBJ2-7; v_gene: TRBV6-1
CDR3aa: ASSEGASNYGYT; j_gene: TRBJ1-2; v_gene: TRBV5-1
CDR3aa: ASTHRGASYNEQF; j_gene: TRBJ2-1; v_gene: TRBV27
CDR3aa: AWSHRGPLRAF; j_gene: TRBJ1-1; v_gene: TRBV30
CDR3aa: ASTWGTSTDTQY; j_gene: TRBJ2-3; v_gene: TRBV28
CDR3aa: ASSVGDRWAEAF; j_gene: TRBJ1-1; v_gene: TRBV9
CDR3aa: ASSPQPGSSEQY; j_gene: TRBJ2-7; v_gene: TRBV7-2
CDR3aa: ASSQERTNYGYT; j_gene: TRBJ1-2; v_gene: TRBV4-3
CDR3aa: ASTWRGAGEAF; j_gene: TRBJ1-1; v_gene: TRBV19
CDR3aa: ASSQTSGRQETQY; j_gene: TRBJ2-5; v_gene: TRBV4-1
CDR3aa: ATSRTTGQRYEQY; j_gene: TRBJ2-7; v_gene: TRBV15
CDR3aa: ASSFMTYGGEQY; j_gene: TRBJ2-7; v_gene: TRBV6-5
CDR3aa: ASSPGVGGGNTEAF; j_gene: TRBJ1-1; v_gene: TRBV18
CDR3aa: ASSRGTGDLVRAF; j_gene: TRBJ1-1; v_gene: TRBV19
CDR3aa: ASSGQALSGANVLT; j_gene: TRBJ2-6; v_gene: TRBV2